Shown below are 29 T cell receptor beta chains from a single sample sequenced in a study of blood T cell repertoires in COVID-19. Using immunoSEQ multiplex PCR, the repertoire was profiled, and TCRdb retains in-frame clones only, with some absent. The table includes approximately 120,000 clones, 77% detected once. The source material was peripheral blood. Source of these receptors: a man older than 75 with acute or convalescent COVID-19.

This sequence joins TRBV11-2 and TRBJ1-2; D is undetermined. Germline V gene data show CDR1 as SGHAT and CDR2 as FQNNGV. Trimming left V 5 bases short and J 4 bases short, with 11 bases between. The CDR3 has 13 residues. The CDR3 coding sequence is TGTGCCAGCAGCCTGCCTGGAGGCTATGGCTACACCTTC. Translated, it gives CASSLPGGYGYTF.

The chain combines TRBV19 with TRBJ2-1, with 10 bases lining up with TRBD2. The germline V gene has CDR1 LNHDA and CDR2 SQIVND (reference sequence). The CDR3 runs 16 residues. V gave up 9 bases and J gave up 4 bases; unmatched junction bases: 12. CDR3 amino acids: CASSPLAGEVYNEQFF. The CDR3 DNA sequence: TGTGCCAGCTCCCCCCTAGCGGGGGAGGTTTACAATGAGCAGTTCTTC.

This sequence joins TRBV5-5 and TRBJ1-1, with 10 bases aligning to TRBD1. Trimming removed 2 bases from V and 5 bases from J; junction bases left unmatched: 6. This CDR3 has 15 amino acids. Per germline, CDR1 SGHKS and CDR2 YYEKEE (reference sequence). CDR3: CASSFPGTGATEAFF. CDR3 nucleotides: TGTGCCAGCAGCTTTCCCGGGACAGGGGCAACTGAAGCTTTCTTT.

The V and J genes are TRBV19 and TRBJ2-5, with 7 bases fitting TRBD2. Losses at the gene ends were 5 bases for V and 1 base for J; bases not matched to a gene: 4. The CDR3 runs to 14 residues. The germline V gene encodes CDR1 LNHDA and CDR2 SQIVND (reference sequence). CDR3 bases: TGTGCCAGTAGTCCGGGGGGTACCCAAGAGACCCAGTACTTC. Translating gives CASSPGGTQETQYF.

This rearrangement joins TRBV12-3 or TRBV12-4 to TRBJ1-1, with a weak D call TRBD1 (5 bases). The V end was cut by 8 bases, the J end by 2 bases, with 12 bases between. This CDR3 has 13 residues. The CDR3 sequence is CASLETANTEAFF. CDR3 sequence (DNA): TGTGCCAGCCTTGAGACAGCAAACACTGAAGCTTTCTTT.

J is TRBJ2-1 and V is TRBV18, with D possibly being TRBD1 (6 bases). Germline V gene data show CDR1 as KGHSH and CDR2 as LQKENI. V was clipped by 3 bases and J by 0 bases, with 9 bases between them. The CDR3 runs 15 residues. The CDR3 sequence: CASSPKGDSYNEQFF. The CDR3 DNA reads TGTGCCAGCTCACCGAAGGGGGACTCCTACAATGAGCAGTTCTTC.

The sample holds one count of this clone. CDR3 in amino acids: CASSQVGTGGMSQPQHF. DNA of the CDR3: TGTGCCAGCAGCCAAGTTGGGACAGGGGGCATGAGTCAGCCCCAGCATTTT. The chain is built from TRBV4-2 and TRBJ1-5; 12 positions agree with TRBD1. Per germline, CDR1 LGHNA and CDR2 YNFKEQ. V shed 1 base and J 6 bases; nucleotides not matched to a gene: 7. CDR3 size: 17 residues.

This clone was picked up one time. This chain uses TRBV5-1 with TRBJ1-5, with D uncertain. The ends were cut back, 5 bases at V and 2 bases at J, with 11 bases in the middle. The CDR3 is 14 residues long. Germline CDR1 SGHRS, CDR2 YFSETQ. CDR3 sequence: CASSEGSGNQPQHF. DNA of the CDR3: TGCGCCAGCAGTGAGGGTTCGGGCAATCAGCCCCAGCATTTT.

The chain couples TRBV7-2 to TRBJ1-2; TRBD1 is a possible D gene (5 bases). This CDR3 contains 13 residues. V was trimmed by 2 bases and J by 5 bases, leaving 9 bases between them. The germline gives CDR1 SGHTA, CDR2 FQGNSA. CDR3 coding DNA: TGTGCCAGCAGCTTAAGACAGATATATGGCTACACCTTC. It specifies CASSLRQIYGYTF.

This clone was detected only a few times. This chain uses TRBV3-1 (or the pseudogene TRBV3-2) with TRBJ1-5, with a possible D match to TRBD1 (5 bases). Germline loops: CDR1 LGHDT, CDR2 YNNKEL (reference sequence). The CDR3 spans 15 residues. Trimming took 1 base from V and 6 from J, leaving 13 bases between them. CDR3: CASSQGSGPFQPQHF. As DNA, the CDR3 is TGTGCCAGCAGCCAAGGGTCAGGGCCCTTTCAGCCCCAGCATTTT.

The genes are TRBV19 and TRBJ1-4; D may be TRBD1 (5 bases). Trimming took 8 bases from V and 8 from J, leaving 21 bases between them. The V gene's germline CDR1 is LNHDA and CDR2 SQIVND (reference sequence). The CDR3 is made up of 15 amino acids. The CDR3 region has the DNA TGTGCCAGTTCGAACCAGGGTTCCTCGAGGGAAAAACTGTTTTTT. Translating gives CASSNQGSSREKLFF.

The chain uses TRBV7-2 and TRBJ2-7; 11 nucleotides agree with TRBD1. This CDR3 is 15 amino acids long. V shed 3 bases and J 1 base; nucleotides not matched to a gene: 2. Per the germline V gene, CDR1 is SGHTA and CDR2 is FQGNSA. The CDR3 is CASSFGQGASYEQYF. DNA for the CDR3: TGTGCCAGCAGCTTTGGACAGGGGGCATCCTACGAGCAGTACTTC. The entire variable domain, with the rest obtained from reference TRBV7-2 and TRBJ2-7, is as follows: GAGVSQSPSNKVTEKGKDVELRCDPISGHTALYWYRQSLGQGLEFLIYFQGNSAPDKSGLPSDRFSAERTGGSVSTLTIQRTQQEDSAVYLCASSFGQGASYEQYFGPGTRLTVT.

This clone was seen ten or more times. The chain has TRBV5-1 and TRBJ1-2, with TRBD1 as a possible D gene (6 bases). V was pared by 4 bases and J by 6 bases, with 16 bases between. The CDR3 runs 14 residues. Germline V gene data show CDR1 as SGHRS and CDR2 as YFSETQ. CDR3 protein: CASSLGGGKDGYTF. Written as DNA, the CDR3 is TGCGCCAGCAGCCTCGGCGGGGGCAAGGATGGCTACACCTTC. The entire variable domain, with the rest obtained from reference TRBV5-1 and TRBJ1-2, is as follows: KAGVTQTPRYLIKTRGQQVTLSCSPISGHRSVSWYQQTPGQGLQFLFEYFSETQRNKGNFPGRFSGRQFSNSRSEMNVSTLELGDSALYLCASSLGGGKDGYTFGSGTRLTVV.

The gene calls are TRBV7-2 and TRBJ1-3, with a tentative D call TRBD1 (6 bases). CDR1 and CDR2 (germline): SGHTA, FQGNSA. The CDR3 is 16 residues long. V was shortened by 5 bases and J by 0 bases, with 14 bases between the two germline ends. CDR3 coding DNA: TGTGCCAGCAGCCCCCAGGGGACATACTCTGGAAACACCATATATTTT. Amino acid sequence: CASSPQGTYSGNTIYF.

The J gene is TRBJ2-5, the V gene TRBV10-1, with 13 bases lining up with TRBD2. The germline V gene has CDR1 WNHNN and CDR2 SYGVQD (reference sequence). The V and J ends lost 5 bases and 2 bases, in that order; junction bases with no gene match: 8. The CDR3 is made up of 17 amino acids. This CDR3 reads CASSPGTSGETQETQYF. The DNA of the CDR3 is TGCGCCAGCAGTCCCGGGACTAGCGGGGAGACTCAAGAGACCCAGTACTTC.

The J gene is TRBJ2-7, the V gene TRBV6-5, with TRBD1 matching 8 bases. This CDR3 region has 15 residues. Losses at the gene ends were 0 bases for V and 5 bases for J; bases not matched to a gene: 6. Germline V CDR1 and CDR2: MNHEY, SVGAGI. The CDR3 loop reads CASSYSGRGHNEQYF. For the CDR3, the DNA is TGTGCCAGCAGTTACTCGGGCAGGGGGCACAACGAGCAGTACTTC.

This rearrangement joins TRBV11-2 to TRBJ2-5; D is possibly TRBD2 (6 bases). The ends were cut back, 5 bases at V and 9 bases at J, with 10 bases in the middle. CDR3 length: 11 amino acids. Germline V CDR1 and CDR2: SGHAT, FQNNGV. The CDR3 sequence: CASSGGLAQYF. CDR3 bases: TGTGCCAGCAGCGGGGGGTTGGCCCAGTACTTC.

The rearrangement joins TRBV28 to TRBJ1-2, with D possibly being TRBD1 (6 bases). V lost 3 bases, J lost 6 bases, and 17 bases lay in between. The CDR3 runs to 15 residues. CDR1 MDHEN and CDR2 SYDVKM come from the germline V gene. The CDR3 reads CASSLRGSGVNGYTF. The CDR3, as DNA: TGTGCCAGCAGTTTGCGGGGGTCAGGGGTAAATGGCTACACCTTC.

The chain is built from TRBV10-3 and TRBJ1-1, with TRBD1 identical over 9 bases. The trim removed 6 bases at V and 5 bases at J, leaving 7 bases unmatched. CDR3 length: 14 residues. Germline V lookup: CDR1 ENHRY, CDR2 SYGVKD. CDR3 sequence reads: CAIRPGQGGTEAFF. For the CDR3, the DNA is TGTGCCATCAGGCCGGGACAGGGTGGGACTGAAGCTTTCTTT.

As concerns this clone: Since no conserved phenylalanine or tryptophan closes the CDR3, a read error is the likely cause. Because the CDR3's place on the DNA is in doubt, the DNA is left out and the CDR3 is given as listed by TCRdb. V gene TRBV10-3 combines with J gene TRBJ2-7; the table's D call of TRBD2 was not tested on the DNA. In germline, CDR1 is ENHRY, CDR2 SYGVKD. 11 amino acids form the CDR3, both terminal residues included. The CDR3 spells CAIRFLPYGAL.

This clone was counted a few times. The chain employs TRBV28 and TRBJ1-5; 9 bases agree with TRBD1. The CDR3 totals 16 residues. The trim removed 4 bases at V and 2 bases at J, leaving 6 bases unmatched. Germline V CDR1 and CDR2: MDHEN, SYDVKM. Written as DNA, the CDR3 is TGTGCCAGCAGTTCGAACAGGGGGCGAGGCAATCAGCCCCAGCATTTT. This gives the protein CASSSNRGRGNQPQHF.

The V and J genes are TRBV18 and TRBJ2-3, with unresolved D. Looked up from germline, CDR1 is KGHSH and CDR2 is LQKENI. V lost 8 bases and J lost 4, with 10 bases in between. The CDR3 consists of 12 residues. CDR3 sequence (DNA): TGTGCCAGCCGCGGTGAGGCAGATACGCAGTATTTT. This encodes CASRGEADTQYF.

The chain is built from TRBV4-2 and TRBJ2-2; 9 bases map to TRBD1. V dropped 3 bases and J dropped 2; count of bases not matched to a gene: 7. The CDR3 covers 17 residues. From germline, CDR1 is LGHNA and CDR2 YNFKEQ. This CDR3 is CASSQIQGASNTGELFF. CDR3 sequence (DNA): TGTGCCAGCAGCCAGATACAGGGGGCGTCAAACACCGGGGAGCTGTTTTTT.

This clone has a single count. This chain connects TRBV18 to TRBJ1-1, with 12 bases identical to TRBD1. CDR1 is KGHSH and CDR2 is LQKENI in the germline V gene. Losses at the gene ends were 8 bases for V and 2 bases for J; bases not matched to a gene: 9. The CDR3 has 16 amino acids. The CDR3 sequence is CASQAGQGAGNTEAFF. DNA for the CDR3: TGTGCCAGCCAAGCGGGACAGGGGGCAGGAAACACTGAAGCTTTCTTT.

The chain has TRBV5-6 and TRBJ2-5; 7 bases are a match to TRBD1. The germline V gene has CDR1 SGHDT and CDR2 YYEEEE. The V segment lost 4 bases and the J segment 7 bases; nucleotides outside the gene matches: 13. The CDR3 spans 15 residues. The CDR3 DNA reads TGTGCCAGCAGCGGCTCGGACAGGCCCTCGGGGACCCAGTACTTC. This encodes CASSGSDRPSGTQYF.

There are a few counts of this clone. V and J are TRBV7-2 and TRBJ1-5, with no clear D. V shed 0 bases and J shed 1 base, with 7 bases lying between them. Germline loops: CDR1 SGHTA, CDR2 FQGNSA. This CDR3 comprises 15 residues. CDR3 DNA sequence: TGTGCCAGCAGCTTAGCGTACGGGAGCAATCAGCCCCAGCATTTT. Translating gives CASSLAYGSNQPQHF.

This rearrangement joins TRBV5-1 to TRBJ1-4; weak D call: TRBD1 (6 bases). In germline, CDR1 is SGHRS, CDR2 YFSETQ. CDR3 length: 15 amino acids. The V and J ends lost 3 bases and 4 bases respectively, with 13 bases between them. DNA for the CDR3: TGCGCCAGCAGCTCGACCGGGGACAATAATGAAAAACTGTTTTTT. It is translated as CASSSTGDNNEKLFF.

V gene TRBV7-9 combines with J gene TRBJ2-7, with 9 bases identical to TRBD1. The CDR3 spans 13 residues. Trimming removed 5 bases from V and 5 bases from J; junction bases left unmatched: 4. CDR1 and CDR2 from the germline V gene are SEHNR and FQNEAQ (reference sequence). Here the CDR3 DNA reads TGTGCCAGCAGCAATACAGGGGGCAACGAGCAGTACTTC. This sequence encodes CASSNTGGNEQYF.

The chain uses TRBV24-1 and TRBJ2-3; 9 bases are shared with TRBD2. Trimming took 3 bases from V and 5 from J; bases not matched to a gene: 11. This CDR3 spans 17 amino acids. The germline V gene encodes CDR1 KGHDR and CDR2 SFDVKD. The CDR3 here is CATSDPRRGGAVDTQYF. CDR3 nucleotides: TGTGCCACCAGTGATCCCCGGCGCGGGGGGGCCGTAGATACGCAGTATTTT.